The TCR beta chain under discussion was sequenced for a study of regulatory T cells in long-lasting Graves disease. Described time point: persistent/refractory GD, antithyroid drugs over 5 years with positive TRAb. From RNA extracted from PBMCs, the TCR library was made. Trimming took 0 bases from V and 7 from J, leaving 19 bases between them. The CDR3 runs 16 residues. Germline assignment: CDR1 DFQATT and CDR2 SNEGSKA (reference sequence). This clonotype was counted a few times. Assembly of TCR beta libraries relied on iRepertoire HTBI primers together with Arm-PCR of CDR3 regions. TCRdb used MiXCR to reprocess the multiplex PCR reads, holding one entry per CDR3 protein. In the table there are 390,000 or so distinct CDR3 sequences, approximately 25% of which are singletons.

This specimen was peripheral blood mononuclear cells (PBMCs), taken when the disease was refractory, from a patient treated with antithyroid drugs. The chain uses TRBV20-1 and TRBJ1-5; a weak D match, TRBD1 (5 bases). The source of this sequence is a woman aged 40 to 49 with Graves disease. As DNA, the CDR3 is TGCAGTGCTAGAGATCTCGGGGACTCTTTTGAACAGCCCCAGCATTTT. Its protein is CSARDLGDSFEQPQHF.